These T cell receptor beta chains were read from a single sample in a study of shared clonotypes between healthy human individuals. The method was immunoSEQ multiplex PCR; TCRdb's version includes in-frame clones alone and lacks a portion of them. The sample lists about 600,000 clones; roughly 97% were seen once. The sample taken for sequencing was naive CD4+ T cells sorted from blood. Receptor source: a woman in her thirties in good health. Each CDR3 is given with its conserved first and last residue. The D gene is left open where the match is weak. Some rows mark clone size as missing; the rest say once, few, many or name a class of expanded clone.

15,TRBJ2-7,-,TRBD2,TRBV28,TGTGCCAGCAGTTTGCAAGGGACTAGCGGGAGGGAGCAGTACTTC,CASSLQGTSGREQYF
18,TRBJ2-7,-,-,TRBV2,TGTGCCAGCAGTGAAGTTGCCGGGGCCGCCCCCAAATCCTACGAGCAGTACTTC,CASSEVAGAAPKSYEQYF
15,TRBJ1-2,once,-,TRBV21-1,TGTGCCAGCACCCGCACGACTGGGGCATCACATGGCTACACCTTC,CASTRTTGASHGYTF
17,TRBJ2-6,-,-,TRBV19,TGTGCCACCCAAAATCAAGGGCTTTCCGCTGGGGCCAACGTCCTGACTTTC,CATQNQGLSAGANVLTF
14,TRBJ2-5,-,-,TRBV7-6,TGTGCCAGCAGCTTCGGGGTGGGGGAGGAGACCCAGTACTTC,CASSFGVGEETQYF
11,TRBJ2-7,-,-,TRBV20-1,TGCAGTGCAGAGAGAGAGCACGAGCAGTACTTC,CSAEREHEQYF
12,TRBJ2-2,-,-,TRBV2,TGTGCCAGCTTCCGGGACACCGGGGAGCTGTTTTTT,CASFRDTGELFF
12,TRBJ1-1,-,-,TRBV2,TGTGCCAGCAGATACTTGCCCACTGAAGCTTTCTTT,CASRYLPTEAFF
15,TRBJ2-7,-,TRBD2,TRBV28,TGTGCCAGCAGTTTGGGCGGGAGAGGTGGCTACGAGCAGTACTTC,CASSLGGRGGYEQYF
12,TRBJ2-7,-,-,TRBV6-6,TGTGCCAGCAGTTCGGACAGCTACGAGCAGTACTTC,CASSSDSYEQYF
19,TRBJ2-3,-,TRBD2,TRBV12-5,TGTGCTAGTGGTTTCGACACAGGACTAGCGGAGACTAGCACAGATACGCAGTATTTT,CASGFDTGLAETSTDTQYF
15,TRBJ2-1,-,-,TRBV4-1,TGCGCCAGCAGCCCCGGACAATCAAACTACAATGAGCAGTTCTTC,CASSPGQSNYNEQFF
14,TRBJ1-1,-,-,TRBV5-1,TGCGCCAGCAGCTTGGCCAATCGGAACACTGAAGCTTTCTTT,CASSLANRNTEAFF
17,TRBJ2-1,-,-,TRBV4-2,TGTGCCAGCAGCCAAGAGGGTGGCGGGCCAGCCTACAATGAGCAGTTCTTC,CASSQEGGGPAYNEQFF
15,TRBJ2-3,-,TRBD2,TRBV28,TGTGCCAGCAGTCGACTAGCGGACACGACAGATACGCAGTATTTT,CASSRLADTTDTQYF
14,TRBJ1-1,-,-,TRBV5-8,TGTGCCAGCAGCTTGCCGGGGATTAGTACTGAAGCTTTCTTT,CASSLPGISTEAFF
15,TRBJ2-7,-,-,TRBV6-5,TGTGCCAGCAGCCACCGGGACCGTAGCTCCTACGAGCAGTACTTC,CASSHRDRSSYEQYF
13,TRBJ2-5,-,-,TRBV27,TGTGCCAGCAGTTTCCGGGGCGTGGAGACCCAGTACTTC,CASSFRGVETQYF
15,TRBJ2-7,-,TRBD1,TRBV27,TGTGCCAGCAGAATAAAACAGGGGACCCAAAACGAGCAGTACTTC,CASRIKQGTQNEQYF
15,TRBJ2-2,-,-,TRBV18,TGTGCCAGCTCACCCAGGGGTACGAACACCGGGGAGCTGTTTTTT,CASSPRGTNTGELFF
15,TRBJ1-5,-,-,TRBV19,TGTGCCAGTACCACACAGGCAGGGGTCAATCAGCCCCAGCATTTT,CASTTQAGVNQPQHF
14,TRBJ2-7,-,-,TRBV28,TGTGCCAGCAGTCTACCCACAGGGAGCTACGAGCAGTACTTC,CASSLPTGSYEQYF
14,TRBJ2-7,-,-,TRBV5-1,TGCGCCAGCAGCTTGTTCGGGGATAACTACGAGCAGTACTTC,CASSLFGDNYEQYF
15,TRBJ2-3,-,TRBD2,TRBV5-1,TGCGCCAGCAGCTTACTAGCGGGAGAGGTAGATACGCAGTATTTT,CASSLLAGEVDTQYF
11,TRBJ1-1,-,TRBD1,TRBV6-1,TGTGCCAGCAGGGACAGGGGTGAAGCTTTCTTT,CASRDRGEAFF
16,TRBJ2-7,-,-,TRBV11-2,TGTGCCAGCAGCTTAAGTAGGGGACTCCGTTTATACGAGCAGTACTTC,CASSLSRGLRLYEQYF